In this sample, the clone carrying this T cell receptor (beta chain) turned up once. What it recognizes is unknown. TCRdb keeps only in-frame clones here, not all; method: immunoSEQ multiplex PCR. The repertoire holds under 150,000 clones, 75% to 90% seen once, with around 0.53% in the top ten. Anyone with autoimmune disease history or systemic immunosuppression was excluded. This sample was taken from a study of OX40 agonist ivuxolimab in advanced cancers. Findings and limits, study-wide: Expanded peripheral T-cell antigen specificity went undetermined.

CDR3 size: 13 residues. V shed 5 bases and J shed 0 bases, with 8 bases lying between them. In germline, CDR1 is SGHNT, CDR2 YENEEA. The source material was CD4+ or CD8+ T cells sorted from blood, sampled in a trial of the OX40 agonist ivuxolimab. The chain joins TRBV11-3 to TRBJ2-7; D is unclear. This TCR came from an adult with an advanced solid tumor such as melanoma, head and neck, liver or kidney cancer. CDR3 nucleotides: TGTGCCAGCAGCCTGGCCGGCTCCTACGAGCAGTACTTC. Its protein product is CASSLAGSYEQYF.